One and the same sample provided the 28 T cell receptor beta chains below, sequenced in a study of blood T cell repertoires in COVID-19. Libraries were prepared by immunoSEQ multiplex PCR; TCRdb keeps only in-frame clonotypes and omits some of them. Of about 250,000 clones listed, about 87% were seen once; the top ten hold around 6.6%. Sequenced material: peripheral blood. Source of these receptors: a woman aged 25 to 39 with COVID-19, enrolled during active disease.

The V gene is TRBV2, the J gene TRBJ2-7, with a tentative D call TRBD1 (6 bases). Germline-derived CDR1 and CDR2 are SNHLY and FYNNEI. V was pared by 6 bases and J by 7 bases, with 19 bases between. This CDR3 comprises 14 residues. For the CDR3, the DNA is TGTGCCAGCAGGCCCGGGACACAGGGTGGGGAGCAGTACTTC. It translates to CASRPGTQGGEQYF.

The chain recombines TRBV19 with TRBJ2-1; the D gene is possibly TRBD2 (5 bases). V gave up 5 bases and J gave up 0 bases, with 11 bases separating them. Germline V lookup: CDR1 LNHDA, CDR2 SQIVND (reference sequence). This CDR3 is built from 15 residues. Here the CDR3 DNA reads TGTGCCAGTAGTGTCGGGGTGAGCTCCTACAATGAGCAGTTCTTC. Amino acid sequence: CASSVGVSSYNEQFF.

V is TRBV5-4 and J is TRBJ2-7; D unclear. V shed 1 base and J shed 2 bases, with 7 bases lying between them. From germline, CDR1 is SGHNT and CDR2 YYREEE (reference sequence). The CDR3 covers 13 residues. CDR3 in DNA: TGTGCCAGCAGCTTGTCGCACACCTACGAGCAGTACTTC. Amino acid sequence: CASSLSHTYEQYF.

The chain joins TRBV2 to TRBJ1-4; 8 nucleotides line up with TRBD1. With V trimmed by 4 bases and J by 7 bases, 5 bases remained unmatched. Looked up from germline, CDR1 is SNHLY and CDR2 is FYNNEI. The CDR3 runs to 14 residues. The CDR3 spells CASSVDREGEKLFF. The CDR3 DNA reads TGTGCCAGCAGTGTGGACAGGGAGGGTGAAAAACTGTTTTTT. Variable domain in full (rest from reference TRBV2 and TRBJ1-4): EPEVTQTPSHQVTQMGQEVILRCVPISNHLYFYWYRQILGQKVEFLVSFYNNEISEKSEIFDDQFSVERPDGSNFTLKIRSTKLEDSAMYFCASSVDREGEKLFFGSGTQLSVL.

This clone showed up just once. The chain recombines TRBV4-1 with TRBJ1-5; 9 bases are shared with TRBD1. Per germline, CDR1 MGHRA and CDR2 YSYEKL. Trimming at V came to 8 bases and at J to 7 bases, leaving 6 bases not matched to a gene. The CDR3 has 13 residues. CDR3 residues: CASAGQGDQPQHF. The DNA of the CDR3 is TGCGCCAGCGCGGGACAGGGTGACCAGCCCCAGCATTTT.

CDR3 residues: CASRERGAGPQYF. The CDR3 DNA reads as TGTGCCAGCAGGGAGCGGGGGGCCGGGCCCCAGTACTTC. This sequence joins TRBV11-2 and TRBJ2-5; TRBD2 matches 9 bases. The CDR3 totals 13 residues. V was clipped by 6 bases and J by 9 bases; unmatched bases: 8. The germline V gene encodes CDR1 SGHAT and CDR2 FQNNGV.

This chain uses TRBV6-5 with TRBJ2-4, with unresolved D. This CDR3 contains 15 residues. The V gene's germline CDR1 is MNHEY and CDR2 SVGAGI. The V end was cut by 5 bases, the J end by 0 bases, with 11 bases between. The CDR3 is CASSIDGLAKNIQYF. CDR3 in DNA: TGTGCCAGCAGTATCGATGGCCTAGCCAAAAACATTCAGTACTTC.

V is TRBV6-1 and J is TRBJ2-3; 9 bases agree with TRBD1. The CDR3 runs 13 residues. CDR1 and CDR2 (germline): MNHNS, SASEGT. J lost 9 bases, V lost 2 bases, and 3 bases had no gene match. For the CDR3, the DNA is TGTGCCAGCAGTGAACCAGGACAGGGGACGCAGTATTTT. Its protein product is CASSEPGQGTQYF.

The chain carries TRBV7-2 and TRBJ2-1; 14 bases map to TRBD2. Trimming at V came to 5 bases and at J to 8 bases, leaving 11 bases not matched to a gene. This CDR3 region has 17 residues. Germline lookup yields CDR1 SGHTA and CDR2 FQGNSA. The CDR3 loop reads CASSHPGTSGSPHEQFF. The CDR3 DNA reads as TGTGCCAGCAGCCACCCCGGGACTAGCGGGAGCCCCCATGAGCAGTTCTTC.

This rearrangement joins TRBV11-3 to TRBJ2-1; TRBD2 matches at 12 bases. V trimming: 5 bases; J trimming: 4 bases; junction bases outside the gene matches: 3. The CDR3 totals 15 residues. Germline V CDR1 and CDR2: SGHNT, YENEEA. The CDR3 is CASSKLAGGYNEQFF. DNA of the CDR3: TGTGCCAGCAGCAAACTAGCGGGGGGATACAATGAGCAGTTCTTC.

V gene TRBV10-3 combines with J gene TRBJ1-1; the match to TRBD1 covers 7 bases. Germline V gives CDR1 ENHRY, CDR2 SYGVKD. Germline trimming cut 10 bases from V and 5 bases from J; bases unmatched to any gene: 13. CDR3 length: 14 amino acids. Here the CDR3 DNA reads TGTGCCACAGAGAACACAGGGGCGCGGACTGAAGCTTTCTTT. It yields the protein CATENTGARTEAFF.

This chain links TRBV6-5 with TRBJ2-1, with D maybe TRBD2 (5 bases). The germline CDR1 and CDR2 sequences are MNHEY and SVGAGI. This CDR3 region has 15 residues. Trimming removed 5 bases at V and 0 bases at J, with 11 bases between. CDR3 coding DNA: TGTGCCAGCAGTATGACTATACCCTCCTACAATGAGCAGTTCTTC. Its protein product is CASSMTIPSYNEQFF.

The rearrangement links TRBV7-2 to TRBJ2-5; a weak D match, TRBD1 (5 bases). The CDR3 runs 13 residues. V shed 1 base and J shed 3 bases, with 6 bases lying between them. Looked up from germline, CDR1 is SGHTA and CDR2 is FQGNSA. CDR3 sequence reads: CASSLVREETQYF. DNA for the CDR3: TGTGCCAGCAGCTTAGTCAGGGAAGAGACCCAGTACTTC.

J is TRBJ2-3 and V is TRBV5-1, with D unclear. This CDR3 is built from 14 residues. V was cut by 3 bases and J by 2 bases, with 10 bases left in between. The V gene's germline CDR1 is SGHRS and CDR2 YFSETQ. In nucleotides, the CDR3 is TGCGCCAGCAGCTATGGCCTCACCACAGATACGCAGTATTTT. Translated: CASSYGLTTDTQYF.

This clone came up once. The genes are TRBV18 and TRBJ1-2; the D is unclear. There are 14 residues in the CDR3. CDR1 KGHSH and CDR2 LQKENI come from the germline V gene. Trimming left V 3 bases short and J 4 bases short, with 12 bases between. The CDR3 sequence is CASSPGEQFYGYTF. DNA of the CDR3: TGTGCCAGCTCACCTGGAGAACAATTCTATGGCTACACCTTC.

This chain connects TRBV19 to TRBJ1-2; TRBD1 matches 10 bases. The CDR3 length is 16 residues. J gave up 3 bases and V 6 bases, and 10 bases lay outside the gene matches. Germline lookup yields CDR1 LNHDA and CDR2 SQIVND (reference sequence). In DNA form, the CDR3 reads TGTGCCAGTAGCCACCGGACAGGGGGGATTCACTATGGCTACACCTTC. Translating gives CASSHRTGGIHYGYTF.

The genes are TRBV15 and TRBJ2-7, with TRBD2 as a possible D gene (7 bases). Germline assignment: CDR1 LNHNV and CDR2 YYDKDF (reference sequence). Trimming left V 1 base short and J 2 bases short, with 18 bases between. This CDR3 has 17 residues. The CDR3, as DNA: TGTGCCACCAGCAGAGCAGGCGGGGGCTGGAAGACCTACGAGCAGTACTTC. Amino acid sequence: CATSRAGGGWKTYEQYF.

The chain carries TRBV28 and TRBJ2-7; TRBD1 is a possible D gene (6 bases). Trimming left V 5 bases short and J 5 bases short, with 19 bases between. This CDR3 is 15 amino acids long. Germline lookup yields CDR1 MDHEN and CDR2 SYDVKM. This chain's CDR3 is CASSQTGVRGNEQYF. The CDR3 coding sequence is TGTGCCAGCAGTCAGACAGGAGTCAGGGGCAACGAGCAGTACTTC.

CDR3: CASSSPGQGFKRYNSPLHF. CDR3 in DNA: TGTGCCAGCAGCTCACCGGGACAGGGCTTTAAGCGATATAATTCACCCCTCCACTTT. This chain joins TRBV11-2 and TRBJ1-6, with 9 positions matching TRBD1. Trimming at V came to 4 bases and at J to 4 bases, leaving 14 bases not matched to a gene. Germline-derived CDR1 and CDR2 are SGHAT and FQNNGV. CDR3 length: 19 amino acids.

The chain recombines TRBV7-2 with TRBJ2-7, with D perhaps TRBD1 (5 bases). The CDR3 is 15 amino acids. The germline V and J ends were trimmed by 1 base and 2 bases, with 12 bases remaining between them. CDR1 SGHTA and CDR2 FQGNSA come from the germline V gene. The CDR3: CASSLGRTTPYEQYF. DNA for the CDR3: TGTGCCAGCAGCTTAGGCAGGACAACCCCCTACGAGCAGTACTTC.

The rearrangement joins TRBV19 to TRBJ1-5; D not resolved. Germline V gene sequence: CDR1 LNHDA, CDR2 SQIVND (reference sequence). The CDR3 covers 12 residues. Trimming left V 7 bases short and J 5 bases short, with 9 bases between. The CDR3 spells CASTDIDQPQHF. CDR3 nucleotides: TGTGCCAGTACCGACATAGATCAGCCCCAGCATTTT.

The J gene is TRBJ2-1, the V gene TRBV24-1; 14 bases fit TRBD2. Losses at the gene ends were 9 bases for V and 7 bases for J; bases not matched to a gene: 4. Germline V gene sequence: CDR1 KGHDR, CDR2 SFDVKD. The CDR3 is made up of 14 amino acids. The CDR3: CATEGLAGENEQFF. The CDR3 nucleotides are TGTGCCACCGAGGGACTAGCGGGAGAAAATGAGCAGTTCTTC.

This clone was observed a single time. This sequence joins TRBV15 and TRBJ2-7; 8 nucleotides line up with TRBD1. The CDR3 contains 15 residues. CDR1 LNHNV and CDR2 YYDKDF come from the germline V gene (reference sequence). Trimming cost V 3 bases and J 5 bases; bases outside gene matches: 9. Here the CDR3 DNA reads TGTGCCACCAGCAGCGACAGGGGAGGCGGCGACGAGCAGTACTTC. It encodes CATSSDRGGGDEQYF.

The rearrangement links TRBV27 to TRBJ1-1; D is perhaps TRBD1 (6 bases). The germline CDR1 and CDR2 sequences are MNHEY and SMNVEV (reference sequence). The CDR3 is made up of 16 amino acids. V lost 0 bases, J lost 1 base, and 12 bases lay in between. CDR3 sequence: CASSLSRGAGNTEAFF. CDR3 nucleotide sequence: TGTGCCAGCAGTTTATCGCGGGGGGCAGGGAACACTGAAGCTTTCTTT.

The CDR3, as DNA: TGTGTCTCGCGGGAGGGCCGGAATGAGCAGTTCTTC. Residues: CVSREGRNEQFF. The V gene is TRBV10-3, the J gene TRBJ2-1, with 9 bases fitting TRBD2. The length of the CDR3 is 12 residues. Germline V gives CDR1 ENHRY, CDR2 SYGVKD.

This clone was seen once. The DNA of the CDR3 is TGTGCCAGCAGCCATTGGGTTGGCGGGGGGCCCCAGGACCAGTACTTC. Translated: CASSHWVGGGPQDQYF. V usage is TRBV7-2 and J usage is TRBJ2-5, with 8 positions matching TRBD2. Germline V gene lookup returns CDR1 SGHTA and CDR2 FQGNSA. CDR3 size: 16 residues. The trim removed 5 bases at V and 10 bases at J, leaving 18 bases unmatched.

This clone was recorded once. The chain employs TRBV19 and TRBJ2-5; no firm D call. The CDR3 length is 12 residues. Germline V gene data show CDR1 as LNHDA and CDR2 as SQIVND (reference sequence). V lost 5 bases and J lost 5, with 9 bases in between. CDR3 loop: CASSAVGETQYF. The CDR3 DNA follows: TGTGCCAGTAGTGCTGTCGGGGAGACCCAGTACTTC.

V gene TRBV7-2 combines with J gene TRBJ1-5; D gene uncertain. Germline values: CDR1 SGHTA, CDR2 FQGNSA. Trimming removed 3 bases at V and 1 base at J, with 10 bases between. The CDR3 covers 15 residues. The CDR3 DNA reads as TGTGCCAGCAGCTTCGGAGGGAGGAGCAATCAGCCCCAGCATTTT. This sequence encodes CASSFGGRSNQPQHF.